This TCR beta chain was profiled in a study of beta chain features in type 1 diabetes. The entirety of the isolated RNA underwent reverse transcription, so expressed TCRB transcripts were sequenced. Using immunoSEQ multiplex PCR, the repertoire was profiled, and TCRdb retains in-frame clones only, with some absent. The sample lists more than 250,000 clones; over 14% were seen once. Notes on the study in general: Researchers report that Type 1 diabetes patients had moderately but significantly shorter TCRB CDR3s across all four CD4+ subsets.

CDR3 length equals 13 residues. With 6 bases clipped from V and 3 bases from J, the junction kept 1 base outside the gene matches. Germline V gene data show CDR1 as SGHAT and CDR2 as FQNNGV. Comments on this clone: The antigen is undetermined.

Sample: naive CD4+ T cells from blood. This chain links TRBV11-2 with TRBJ1-1; TRBD1 matches 10 bases. The TCR originated in a man aged 18 to 35 with type 1 diabetes. CDR3 in DNA: TGTGCCAGCAGGGGACAGGGGTACACTGAAGCTTTCTTT. Protein: CASRGQGYTEAFF.